This T cell receptor beta chain emerged from a study of cytomegalovirus exposure and HLA in healthy donors. Study-wide findings and caveats: The study dropped some indistinguishable V segments, TRBV6-2 and TRBV6-3 among them. A later analysis reported that several of the most significant clusters appeared to be linked to common viral pathogens, among them Epstein-Barr virus.

Both 60 Vbeta primers and 13 Jbeta primers went into the PCR. Profiled with immunoSEQ multiplex PCR; TCRdb holds only in-frame clones, not every one. The sample contains 140,000 to 150,000 clones, 70% to 90% of which appear only once. The V segment lost 5 bases and the J segment 3 bases; nucleotides outside the gene matches: 16. Germline assignment: CDR1 SEHNR and CDR2 FQNEAQ (reference sequence). The CDR3 is 18 residues long. About this clone: Its target is not known.

Sequenced sample: PBMCs. The receptor comes from a woman in her 40s in good health and CMV-seropositive. The chain employs TRBV7-9 and TRBJ2-3, with 8 bases aligning to TRBD1. This chain's CDR3 is CASSDTMAGGGSTDTQYF. The CDR3 DNA is TGTGCCAGCAGCGATACGATGGCAGGGGGCGGGTCGACAGATACGCAGTATTTT.